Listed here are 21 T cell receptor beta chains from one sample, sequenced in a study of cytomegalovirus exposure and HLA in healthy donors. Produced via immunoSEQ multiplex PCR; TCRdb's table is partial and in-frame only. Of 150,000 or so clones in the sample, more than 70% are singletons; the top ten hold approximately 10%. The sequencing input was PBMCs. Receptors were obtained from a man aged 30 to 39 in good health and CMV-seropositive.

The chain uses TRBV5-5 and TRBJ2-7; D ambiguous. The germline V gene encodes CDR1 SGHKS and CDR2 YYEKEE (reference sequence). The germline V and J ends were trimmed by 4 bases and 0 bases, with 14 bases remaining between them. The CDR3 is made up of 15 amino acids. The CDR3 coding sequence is TGTGCCAGCAGCCCGACTTCTGGGTTCTCCTACGAGCAGTACTTC. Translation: CASSPTSGFSYEQYF.

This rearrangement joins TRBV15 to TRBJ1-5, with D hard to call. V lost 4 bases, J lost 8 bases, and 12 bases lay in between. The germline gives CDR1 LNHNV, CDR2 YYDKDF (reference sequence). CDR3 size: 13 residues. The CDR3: CATSIPLREPQHF. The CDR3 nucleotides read TGTGCCACCAGCATCCCGCTTCGGGAGCCCCAGCATTTT.

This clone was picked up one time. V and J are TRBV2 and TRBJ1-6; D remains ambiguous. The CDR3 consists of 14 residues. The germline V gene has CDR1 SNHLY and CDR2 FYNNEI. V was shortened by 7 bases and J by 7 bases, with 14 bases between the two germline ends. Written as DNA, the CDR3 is TGTGCCAGCAACGAGAACGGAGAAAATTCACCCCTCCACTTT. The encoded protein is CASNENGENSPLHF.

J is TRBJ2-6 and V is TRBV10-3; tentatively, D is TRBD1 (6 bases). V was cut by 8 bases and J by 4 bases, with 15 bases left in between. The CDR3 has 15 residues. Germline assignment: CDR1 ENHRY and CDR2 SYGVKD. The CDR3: CAIGRAGAGANVLTF. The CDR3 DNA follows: TGTGCCATCGGACGAGCAGGGGCCGGGGCCAACGTCCTGACTTTC.

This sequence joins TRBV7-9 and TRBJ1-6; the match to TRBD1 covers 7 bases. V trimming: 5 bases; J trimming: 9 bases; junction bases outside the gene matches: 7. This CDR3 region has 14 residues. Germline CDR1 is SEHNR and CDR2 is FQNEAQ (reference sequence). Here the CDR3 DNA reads TGTGCCAGCAGCCTGGGGACAGTAGGTTCACCCCTCCACTTT. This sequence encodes CASSLGTVGSPLHF.

The CDR3 coding sequence is TGTGCCAGCGCGGACAGGGTGGGCGAGCAGTACTTC. As protein: CASADRVGEQYF. The chain couples TRBV28 to TRBJ2-7, with 8 bases aligning to TRBD1. CDR3 length: 12 amino acids. CDR1 is MDHEN, CDR2 SYDVKM, per germline. V lost 8 bases and J lost 6; bases outside the gene matches: 6.

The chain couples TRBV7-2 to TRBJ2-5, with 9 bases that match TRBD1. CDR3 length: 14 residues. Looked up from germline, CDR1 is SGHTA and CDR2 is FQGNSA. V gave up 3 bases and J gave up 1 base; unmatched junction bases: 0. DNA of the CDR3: TGTGCCAGCAGCTTGACAGGGGGCCAAGAGACCCAGTACTTC. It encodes CASSLTGGQETQYF.

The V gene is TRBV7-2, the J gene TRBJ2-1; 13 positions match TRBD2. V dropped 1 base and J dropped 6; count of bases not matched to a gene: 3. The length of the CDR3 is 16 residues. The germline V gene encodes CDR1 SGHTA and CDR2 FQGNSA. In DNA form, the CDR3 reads TGTGCCAGCAGCTTAGTTGGGACTAGCGGGGTCAATGAGCAGTTCTTC. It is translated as CASSLVGTSGVNEQFF.

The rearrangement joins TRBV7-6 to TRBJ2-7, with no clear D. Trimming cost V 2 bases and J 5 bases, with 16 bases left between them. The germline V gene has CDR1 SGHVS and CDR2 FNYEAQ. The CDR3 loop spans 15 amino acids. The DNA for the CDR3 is TGTGCCAGCAGCTTATGGGCAGGCCCCACCGACGAGCAGTACTTC. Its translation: CASSLWAGPTDEQYF.

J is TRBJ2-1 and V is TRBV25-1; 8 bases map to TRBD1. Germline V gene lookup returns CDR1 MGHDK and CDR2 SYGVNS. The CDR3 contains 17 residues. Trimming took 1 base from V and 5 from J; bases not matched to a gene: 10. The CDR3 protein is CASSELKSRTGHNEQFF. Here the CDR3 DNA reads TGTGCCAGCAGTGAATTGAAGTCTAGGACAGGGCACAATGAGCAGTTCTTC.

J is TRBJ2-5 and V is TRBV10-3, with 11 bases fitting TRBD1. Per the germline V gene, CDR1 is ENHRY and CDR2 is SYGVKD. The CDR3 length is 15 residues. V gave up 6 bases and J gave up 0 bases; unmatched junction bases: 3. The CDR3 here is CAIRTGQGDQETQYF. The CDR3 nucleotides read TGTGCCATCAGGACGGGACAGGGGGACCAAGAGACCCAGTACTTC.

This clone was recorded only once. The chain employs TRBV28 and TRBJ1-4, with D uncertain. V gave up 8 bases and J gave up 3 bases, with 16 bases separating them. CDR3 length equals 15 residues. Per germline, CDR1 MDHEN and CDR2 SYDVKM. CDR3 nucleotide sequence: TGTGCCAGCCTCGGGGATGGTTTCGCTAATGAAAAACTGTTTTTT. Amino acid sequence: CASLGDGFANEKLFF.

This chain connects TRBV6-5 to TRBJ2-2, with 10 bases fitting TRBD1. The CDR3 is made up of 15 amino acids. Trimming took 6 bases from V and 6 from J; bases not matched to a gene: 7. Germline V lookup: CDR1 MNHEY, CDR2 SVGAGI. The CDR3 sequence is CASSRRQGAAGELFF. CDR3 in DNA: TGTGCCAGCAGCCGGCGACAGGGGGCGGCCGGGGAGCTGTTTTTT.

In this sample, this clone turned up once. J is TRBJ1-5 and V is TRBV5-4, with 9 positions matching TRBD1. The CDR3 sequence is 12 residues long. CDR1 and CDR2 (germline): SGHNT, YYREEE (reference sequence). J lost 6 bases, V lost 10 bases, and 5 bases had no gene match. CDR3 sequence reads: CALTGGFQPQHF. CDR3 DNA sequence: TGTGCCCTCACAGGGGGCTTTCAGCCCCAGCATTTT.

Here the CDR3 reads CSVQGGITDTQYF. In DNA, the CDR3 is TGCAGCGTACAGGGGGGGATCACAGATACGCAGTATTTT. The V and J genes are TRBV29-1 and TRBJ2-3; D is perhaps TRBD1 (8 bases). Germline-derived CDR1 and CDR2 are SQVTM and ANQGSEA. Trimming removed 6 bases at V and 2 bases at J, with 12 bases between. The CDR3 has 13 residues.

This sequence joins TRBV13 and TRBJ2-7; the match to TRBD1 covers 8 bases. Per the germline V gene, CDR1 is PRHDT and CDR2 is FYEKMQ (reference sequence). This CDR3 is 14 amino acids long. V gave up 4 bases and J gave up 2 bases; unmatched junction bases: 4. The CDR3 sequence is CASSSRTGTYEQYF. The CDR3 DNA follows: TGTGCCAGCAGCTCCCGGACAGGGACCTACGAGCAGTACTTC. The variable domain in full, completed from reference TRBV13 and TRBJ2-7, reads AAGVIQSPRHLIKEKRETATLKCYPIPRHDTVYWYQQGPGQDPQFLISFYEKMQSDKGSIPDRFSAQQFSDYHSELNMSSLELGDSALYFCASSSRTGTYEQYFGPGTRLTVT.

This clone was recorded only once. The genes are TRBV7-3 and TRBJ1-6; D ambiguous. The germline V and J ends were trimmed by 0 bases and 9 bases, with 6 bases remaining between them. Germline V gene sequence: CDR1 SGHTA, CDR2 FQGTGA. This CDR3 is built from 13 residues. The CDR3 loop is CASSLTSGSPLHF. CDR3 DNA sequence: TGTGCCAGCAGCTTAACATCGGGTTCACCCCTCCACTTT.

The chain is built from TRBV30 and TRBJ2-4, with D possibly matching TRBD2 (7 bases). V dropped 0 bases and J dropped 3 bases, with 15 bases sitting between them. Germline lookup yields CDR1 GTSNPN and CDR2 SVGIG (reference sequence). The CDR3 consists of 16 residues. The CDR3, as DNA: TGTGCCTGGAGTGTACAGGGAGGGGCGGGCAAAAACATTCAGTACTTC. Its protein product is CAWSVQGGAGKNIQYF. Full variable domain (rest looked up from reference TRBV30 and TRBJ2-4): SQTIHQWPATLVQPVGSPLSLECTVEGTSNPNLYWYRQAAGRGLQLLFYSVGIGQISSEVPQNLSASRPQDRQFILSSKKLLLSDSGFYLCAWSVQGGAGKNIQYFGAGTRLSVL.

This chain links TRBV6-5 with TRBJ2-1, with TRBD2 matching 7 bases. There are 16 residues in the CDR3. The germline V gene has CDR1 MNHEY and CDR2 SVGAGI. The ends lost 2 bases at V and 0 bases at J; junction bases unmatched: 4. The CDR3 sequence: CASSYGSGPSYNEQFF. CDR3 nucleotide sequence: TGTGCCAGCAGTTACGGTAGCGGGCCCTCCTACAATGAGCAGTTCTTC.

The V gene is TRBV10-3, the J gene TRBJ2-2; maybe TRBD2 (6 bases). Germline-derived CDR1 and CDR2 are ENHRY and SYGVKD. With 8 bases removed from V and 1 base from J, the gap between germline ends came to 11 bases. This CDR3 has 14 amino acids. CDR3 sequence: CAIPEGENTGELFF. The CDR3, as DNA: TGTGCCATCCCGGAGGGTGAGAACACCGGGGAGCTGTTTTTT.

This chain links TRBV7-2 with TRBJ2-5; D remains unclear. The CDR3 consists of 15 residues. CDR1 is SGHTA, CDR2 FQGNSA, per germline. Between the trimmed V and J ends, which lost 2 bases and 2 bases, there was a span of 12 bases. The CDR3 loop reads CASSLYSKRQETQYF. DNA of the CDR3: TGTGCCAGCAGCTTATATTCTAAGCGTCAAGAGACCCAGTACTTC.